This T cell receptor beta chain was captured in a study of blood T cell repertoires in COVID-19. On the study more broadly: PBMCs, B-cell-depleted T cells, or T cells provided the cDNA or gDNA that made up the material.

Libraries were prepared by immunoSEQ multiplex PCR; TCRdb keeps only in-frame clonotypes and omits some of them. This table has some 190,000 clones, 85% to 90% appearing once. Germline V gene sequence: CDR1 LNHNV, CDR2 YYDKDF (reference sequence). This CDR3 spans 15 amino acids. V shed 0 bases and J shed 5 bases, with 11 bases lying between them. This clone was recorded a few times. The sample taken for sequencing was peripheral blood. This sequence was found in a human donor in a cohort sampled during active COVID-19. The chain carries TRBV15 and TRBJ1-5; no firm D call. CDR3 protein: CATSRDPGGHQPQHF. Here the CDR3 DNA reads TGTGCCACCAGCAGAGATCCAGGAGGGCATCAGCCCCAGCATTTT. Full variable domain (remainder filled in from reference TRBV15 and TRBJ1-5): DAMVIQNPRYQVTQFGKPVTLSCSQTLNHNVMYWYQQKSSQAPKLLFHYYDKDFNNEADTPDNFQSRRPNTSFCFLDIRSPGLGDTAMYLCATSRDPGGHQPQHFGDGTRLSIL.